The rows below give T cell receptor beta chains drawn from one sample of a study of blood T cell repertoires in COVID-19. Only in-frame clones appear in the TCRdb table, and some are missing; sequencing was by immunoSEQ multiplex PCR. The sample holds about 120,000 clones; 65% to 90% are singletons and the top ten take 9% to 13%. The sequencing sample was made of peripheral blood. The receptors were sampled from a human donor in a cohort sampled during active COVID-19. Each CDR3 is given with its conserved first and last residue. A D gene is named only where the DNA matches it firmly. Size is stated for part of the rows, as once, few or many counts, or as a class when the clone is expanded.

v_call,d_call,clone_size,j_call,cdr3_nt,cdr3_aa
TRBV9,.,.,TRBJ2-2,TGTGCCAGCAGCGGACTACAGGGACGCGGCACCGGGGAGCTGTTTTTT,CASSGLQGRGTGELFF
TRBV10-3,.,.,TRBJ2-1,TGTGCCATCAGTGACTACTCGGGAGACTCCTACAATGAGCAGTTCTTC,CAISDYSGDSYNEQFF
TRBV12-5,TRBD1,many,TRBJ2-3,TGTGCTAGTGGTTTGGGGCTACAGGGGAATACGCAGTATTTT,CASGLGLQGNTQYF
TRBV7-9,.,.,TRBJ1-1,TGTGCCAGCAGCTTCGGAGGGATTATGAACACTGAAGCTTTCTTT,CASSFGGIMNTEAFF
TRBV18,TRBD2,.,TRBJ2-5,TGTGCCAGCTCACCAGGCCTAGCGGGGCAAGAGACCCAGTACTTC,CASSPGLAGQETQYF
TRBV5-1,TRBD1,.,TRBJ1-5,TGCGCCAGCAGCTGGGGGACAGGGAATAATCAGCCCCAGCATTTT,CASSWGTGNNQPQHF
TRBV19,TRBD1,few,TRBJ2-5,TGTGCCAGTAGTCGAACAGGGGCCCAGGTGACCCAGTACTTC,CASSRTGAQVTQYF
TRBV28,TRBD1,.,TRBJ1-4,TGTGCCAGCAGTAAAGGACAGGGGGCAACTAATGAAAAACTGTTTTTT,CASSKGQGATNEKLFF
TRBV5-6,TRBD1,few,TRBJ1-1,TGTGCCAGCAGCTTGTGGGAGGATGGCTACCGGGACAGGGGGGAAGCTTTCTTT,CASSLWEDGYRDRGEAFF
TRBV6-6,TRBD2,few,TRBJ2-3,TGTGCCACGACTAGCGGGGGATACACTAGCACAGATACGCAGTATTTT,CATTSGGYTSTDTQYF
TRBV5-1,.,.,TRBJ1-3,TGCGCCAGCAGCTTATCGGCAGGGTCTGGAAACACCATATATTTT,CASSLSAGSGNTIYF
TRBV28,.,.,TRBJ2-1,TGTGCCAGCAGTTGGGGAAACCGGGGGAATGAGCAGTTCTTC,CASSWGNRGNEQFF
TRBV11-2,TRBD1,.,TRBJ2-3,TGTGCCAGCAGATTCACAGGGGCGGATACGCAGTATTTT,CASRFTGADTQYF
TRBV10-3,.,.,TRBJ1-1,TGTGCCACCCTATCACAGGGAGCGAACACTGAAGCTTTCTTT,CATLSQGANTEAFF
TRBV6-5,TRBD2,once,TRBJ2-1,TGTGCCAGCAGCTACGGACTAGCGGGAGTCTACAATGAGCAGTTCTTC,CASSYGLAGVYNEQFF
TRBV11-2,.,.,TRBJ2-1,TGTGCCAGCAGCTTAGGGTCCACAGTCCGAAATGAGCAGTTCTTC,CASSLGSTVRNEQFF